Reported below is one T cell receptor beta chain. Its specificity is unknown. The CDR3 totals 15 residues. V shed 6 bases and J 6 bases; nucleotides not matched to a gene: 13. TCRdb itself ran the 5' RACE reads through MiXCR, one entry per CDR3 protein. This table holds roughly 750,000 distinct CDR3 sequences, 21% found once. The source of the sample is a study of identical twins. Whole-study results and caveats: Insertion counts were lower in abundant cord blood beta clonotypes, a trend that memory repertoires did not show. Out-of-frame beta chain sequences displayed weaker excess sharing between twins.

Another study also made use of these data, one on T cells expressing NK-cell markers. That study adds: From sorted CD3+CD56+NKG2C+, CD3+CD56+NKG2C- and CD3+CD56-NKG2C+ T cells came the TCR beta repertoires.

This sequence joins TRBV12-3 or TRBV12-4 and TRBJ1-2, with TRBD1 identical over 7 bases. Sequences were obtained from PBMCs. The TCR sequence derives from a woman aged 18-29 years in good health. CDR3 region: CASSPGRGRFHGYTF. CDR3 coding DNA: TGTGCCAGCAGCCCTGGTAGGGGGCGCTTCCATGGCTACACCTTC.